What follows describes a single TCR beta chain. The ends lost 4 bases at V and 4 bases at J; junction bases unmatched: 9. From germline, CDR1 is LGHDT and CDR2 YNNKEL (reference sequence). CDR3 length equals 16 residues. This sample is part of a study of blood T cell repertoires in COVID-19. Study background: Sources were T cells, B-cell-depleted T cells, or PBMCs; the material itself was cDNA or gDNA.

Measured with immunoSEQ multiplex PCR; TCRdb has only the in-frame clones, and not every one. The table lists more than 120,000 clones, more than 75% of them singletons. This TCR was recovered from a human donor with acute or convalescent COVID-19. The donor label of this sample is uncertain. Sequenced input: peripheral blood. V gene TRBV3-1 (or the pseudogene TRBV3-2) combines with J gene TRBJ1-1, with TRBD1 matching 10 bases. The CDR3 loop reads CASSRMTGGGSTEAFF. For the CDR3, the DNA is TGTGCCAGCAGCCGAATGACAGGGGGCGGAAGCACTGAAGCTTTCTTT.